Included here is one TCR beta chain sequence, with context. V lost 3 bases, J lost 6 bases, and 5 bases lay in between. CDR1 and CDR2 from the germline V gene are SQVTM and ANQGSEA. The CDR3 spans 11 residues. These data originate in a study of control samples from healthy donors and cancer patients. Here immunoSEQ multiplex PCR was the method, and the copy in TCRdb shows in-frame clones only, minus some. This table has some 150,000 clones, about 90% appearing once. The sequenced sample was blood. This clonotype was sampled from a man between 18 and 29 years old in good health. This chain links TRBV29-1 with TRBJ2-2; D call uncertain. The DNA for the CDR3 is TGCAGCGTTGACGGTCCCGGGGAGCTGTTTTTT. It encodes CSVDGPGELFF.